These T cell receptor beta chains were read from a single sample in a study of OX40 agonist ivuxolimab in advanced cancers. TCRdb keeps only in-frame clones here, not all; method: immunoSEQ multiplex PCR. The profile shows 53,000 or so clones, roughly 92% of them singletons. Material: CD4+ or CD8+ T cells sorted from blood, obtained in a trial of the OX40 agonist ivuxolimab. Receptors originate from an adult with an advanced solid tumor such as melanoma, head and neck, liver or kidney cancer. CDR3s include the opening cysteine and the closing phenylalanine or tryptophan. D genes are given only for firm matches. A row's size may be missing; if present it is once, few, many or a size class.

J gene	V gene	clone size	D gene	CDR3 DNA	CDR3 protein
TRBJ2-7	TRBV4-1	NA	NA	TGCGCCAGCAGCCAAGACGGGACCTTCTACGAGCAGTACTTC	CASSQDGTFYEQYF
TRBJ1-2	TRBV11-2	NA	NA	TGTGCCAGCAGCCAAGACACAAATAACTATGGCTACACCTTC	CASSQDTNNYGYTF
TRBJ2-3	TRBV28	NA	NA	TGTGCCAGCAGTTTCGTCGATACGCAGTATTTT	CASSFVDTQYF
TRBJ2-2	TRBV7-2	NA	TRBD2	TGTGCCAGCAGCTTAGCGGGACTAGCGGGATACACCGGGGAGCTGTTTTTT	CASSLAGLAGYTGELFF
TRBJ1-1	TRBV19	NA	NA	TGTGCCAGTAGTCCCGACCTCGGGGGGGTCGAAGCTTTCTTT	CASSPDLGGVEAFF
TRBJ2-3	TRBV9	NA	NA	TGTGCCAGCAGCGCCCAGGGGGGGGCTGGTGATACGCAGTATTTT	CASSAQGGAGDTQYF
TRBJ1-4	TRBV4-3	NA	NA	TGCGCCAGCAGCCAAGACAGGGTCAAACTGTTTTTT	CASSQDRVKLFF
TRBJ2-7	TRBV2	NA	NA	TGTGCCAGCAGTGAAGGAGGACTCCCCCGAACCGGCCCCTACGAGCAGTACTTC	CASSEGGLPRTGPYEQYF
TRBJ1-1	TRBV27	NA	TRBD1	TGTGCCAGCACATGGACAGGGACGAACACTGAAGCTTTCTTT	CASTWTGTNTEAFF
TRBJ2-2	TRBV27	medium-sized	NA	TGTGCCAGCAGTTTTACGGCTGCCGGGGAGCTGTTTTTT	CASSFTAAGELFF
TRBJ2-1	TRBV9	NA	TRBD2	TGTGCCAGCAGCGTAGGACTAGCGGGAGGCCAGTTCTTC	CASSVGLAGGQFF
TRBJ2-1	TRBV27	NA	TRBD2	TGTGCCAGCAGCCTCGGGACTAGCGGGAGCGGGCAGTTCTTC	CASSLGTSGSGQFF
TRBJ2-7	TRBV27	NA	NA	TGTGCCAGCCAGCTAGACAGCTCCTACGAGCAGTACTTC	CASQLDSSYEQYF
TRBJ2-5	TRBV7-9	NA	NA	TGTGCCAGCAGCTTAAAGGGGGAAAAGACCCAGTACTTC	CASSLKGEKTQYF
TRBJ2-1	TRBV7-6	NA	TRBD2	TGTGCCAGCAGCTTAGCTGGCCTAGCGGGAGACTACAATGAGCAGTTCTTC	CASSLAGLAGDYNEQFF
TRBJ2-1	TRBV29-1	NA	NA	TGCAGCGTTGAAGGTGGGCCCCGATCGCCCCATGAGCAGTTCTTC	CSVEGGPRSPHEQFF
TRBJ2-7	TRBV28	NA	NA	TGTGCCAGCAGTCCGGACGGAAGGGAGCTCTACGAGCAGTACTTC	CASSPDGRELYEQYF
TRBJ2-5	TRBV5-8	NA	NA	TGTGCCAGCAGCTTGGCCGACTACTTTGGGGAGACCCAGTACTTC	CASSLADYFGETQYF
TRBJ1-3	TRBV9	NA	TRBD1	TGTGCCAGCAGCACCGGGACAGGGGGTGGAAACACCATATATTTT	CASSTGTGGGNTIYF
TRBJ1-1	TRBV5-1	few	NA	TGCGCCAGCAGCTTCACCGGGACGTTAACTGAAGCTTTCTTT	CASSFTGTLTEAFF
TRBJ2-3	TRBV5-1	once	TRBD1	TGCGCCAGCAGCTCGGGACAGGGAGGTTTGGATACGCAGTATTTT	CASSSGQGGLDTQYF
TRBJ1-5	TRBV6-1	NA	TRBD1	TGTGCCAGCAGCCCGGACAGGAGTCAGCCCCAGCATTTT	CASSPDRSQPQHF